This T cell receptor (beta chain) is drawn from a study of T-cell memory formation after mild COVID-19. On the study more broadly: TCR clusters were mostly donor specific. Findings and limits, study-wide: Whether day 37 second-wave clones are SARS-CoV-2-specific was not confirmed. Mainly in CM and EM were contracting CD4+ clones; CD8+ were in EMRA.

Constant-segment primers were used for 5'RACE, and the resulting TCR alpha and TCR beta cDNA libraries carried sample barcodes and UMIs. TCRdb called the 5' RACE reads again in MiXCR, with one record for every CDR3 protein. The table shows 100,000 to 150,000 distinct CDR3 sequences, with roughly 6% occurring only once. This clonotype was seen only a few times. Antigen unknown. The germline gives CDR1 MNHEY, CDR2 SVGAGI. The CDR3 loop spans 16 amino acids. Losses at the gene ends were 7 bases for V and 0 bases for J; bases not matched to a gene: 6. This sequence joins TRBV6-5 and TRBJ1-6; the match to TRBD1 covers 7 bases. The clonotype originates from an adult woman who had mild COVID-19 (a few samples of this study predate the infection). Cell type and time point are not known. Sequencing input: PBMCs or a T cell subset sorted from them (not recorded which). The CDR3 nucleotides read TGTGCCAGCACCGACAGGGCAAGCTCCTATAATTCACCCCTCCACTTT. Amino acid sequence: CASTDRASSYNSPLHF.